This is a list of T cell receptor beta chains from one sample in a study of T cell responses to AZD1222 COVID-19 vaccine. Measured with immunoSEQ multiplex PCR; TCRdb has only the in-frame clones, and not every one. The sample includes 85,000 to 100,000 clones, roughly nine tenths seen only once; the top ten take just under 5%. The source was peripheral blood, collected 28 days after the second AZD1222 dose. The receptors originated from an adult who received the AZD1222 COVID-19 vaccine. The CDR3 runs from the conserved cysteine through the conserved F or W. D genes are given only for firm matches. The size entry is marked missing in some rows and otherwise reads once, few, many or a size class.

CDR3 protein: CASSPGGTGNTIYF
CDR3 DNA: TGTGCCAGCAGCCCGGGAGGGACGGGAAACACCATATATTTT
D gene: .
V gene: TRBV6-5
clone size: .
J gene: TRBJ1-3

CDR3 protein: CAWSGMNTEAFF
CDR3 DNA: TGTGCCTGGAGTGGAATGAACACTGAAGCTTTCTTT
D gene: .
V gene: TRBV30
clone size: few
J gene: TRBJ1-1

CDR3 protein: CASSLRGGSYEQYF
CDR3 DNA: TGTGCCAGCAGCCTCCGTGGGGGCTCCTACGAGCAGTACTTC
D gene: .
V gene: TRBV7-8
clone size: .
J gene: TRBJ2-7

CDR3 protein: CAITRGQGETQYF
CDR3 DNA: TGTGCCATCACCAGAGGACAGGGGGAGACCCAGTACTTC
D gene: TRBD1
V gene: TRBV10-3
clone size: .
J gene: TRBJ2-5

CDR3 protein: CASSSPTRTLGDEQFF
CDR3 DNA: TGTGCCAGCAGCTCACCTACACGGACCCTGGGGGATGAGCAGTTCTTC
D gene: .
V gene: TRBV7-2
clone size: .
J gene: TRBJ2-1

CDR3 protein: CASSQDRDYGYTF
CDR3 DNA: TGTGCCAGCTCACAAGACAGGGACTATGGCTACACCTTC
D gene: TRBD1
V gene: TRBV18
clone size: .
J gene: TRBJ1-2

CDR3 protein: CASSRDAGGVDTQYF
CDR3 DNA: TGCGCCAGCAGCAGGGATGCAGGGGGAGTAGATACGCAGTATTTT
D gene: TRBD1
V gene: TRBV5-1
clone size: .
J gene: TRBJ2-3

CDR3 protein: CASSVKVSNQPQHF
CDR3 DNA: TGTGCCAGCAGTGTCAAGGTGAGCAATCAGCCCCAGCATTTT
D gene: .
V gene: TRBV6-6
clone size: .
J gene: TRBJ1-5

CDR3 protein: CAWSVGQYSSYEQYF
CDR3 DNA: TGTGCCTGGAGTGTGGGACAGTATAGCTCCTACGAGCAGTACTTC
D gene: TRBD1
V gene: TRBV30
clone size: .
J gene: TRBJ2-7

CDR3 protein: CSASGGTELQPQHF
CDR3 DNA: TGCAGTGCTAGTGGGGGGACGGAGCTTCAGCCCCAGCATTTT
D gene: .
V gene: TRBV20-1
clone size: .
J gene: TRBJ1-5

CDR3 protein: CAWSVGGTMIYEQYF
CDR3 DNA: TGTGCCTGGAGTGTAGGGGGTACGATGATCTACGAGCAGTACTTC
D gene: .
V gene: TRBV30
clone size: .
J gene: TRBJ2-7

CDR3 protein: CASSSYRGYEQYF
CDR3 DNA: TGTGCCAGCTCTTCCTACAGAGGATACGAGCAGTACTTC
D gene: .
V gene: TRBV18
clone size: .
J gene: TRBJ2-7

CDR3 protein: CASSDSSSYEQYF
CDR3 DNA: TGTGCCAGCAGCGACAGCAGCTCCTACGAGCAGTACTTC
D gene: .
V gene: TRBV6-1
clone size: .
J gene: TRBJ2-7

CDR3 protein: CASSMGNQPQHF
CDR3 DNA: TGTGCCAGTAGTATGGGCAATCAGCCCCAGCATTTT
D gene: .
V gene: TRBV19
clone size: once
J gene: TRBJ1-5

CDR3 protein: CASSLSVGMSTDTQYF
CDR3 DNA: TGCGCCAGCAGCTTGTCTGTAGGGATGAGCACAGATACGCAGTATTTT
D gene: .
V gene: TRBV5-1
clone size: .
J gene: TRBJ2-3

CDR3 protein: CATSDGSDDTQYF
CDR3 DNA: TGTGCCACCAGTGACGGCTCGGACGATACGCAGTATTTT
D gene: .
V gene: TRBV24-1
clone size: .
J gene: TRBJ2-3

CDR3 protein: CASSQSSLAGGKAYF
CDR3 DNA: TGCGCCAGCAGTCAATCGAGTCTAGCGGGGGGGAAGGCGTACTTC
D gene: TRBD2
V gene: TRBV23-1
clone size: .
J gene: TRBJ2-5

CDR3 protein: CASSYSGWGALSYEQYF
CDR3 DNA: TGTGCCAGCAGTTACTCAGGGTGGGGCGCACTCTCCTACGAGCAGTACTTC
D gene: .
V gene: TRBV6-2/TRBV6-3
clone size: .
J gene: TRBJ2-7

CDR3 protein: CASSQGGAGNGYTF
CDR3 DNA: TGTGCCAGCAGCCAAGGAGGGGCGGGGAACGGCTACACCTTC
D gene: .
V gene: TRBV3-1/TRBV3-2
clone size: .
J gene: TRBJ1-2

CDR3 protein: CASSPIGRSGYTF
CDR3 DNA: TGTGCCAGCAGCCCAATAGGGCGGAGTGGCTACACCTTC
D gene: .
V gene: TRBV7-8
clone size: .
J gene: TRBJ1-2

CDR3 protein: CASSQEGLAGGPVFF
CDR3 DNA: TGTGCCAGCAGCCAAGAGGGGCTAGCGGGGGGCCCCGTGTTCTTC
D gene: TRBD2
V gene: TRBV3-1/TRBV3-2
clone size: .
J gene: TRBJ2-1

CDR3 protein: CASSFASYEQYF
CDR3 DNA: TGTGCCAGCAGTTTCGCGTCCTACGAGCAGTACTTC
D gene: .
V gene: TRBV28
clone size: .
J gene: TRBJ2-7

CDR3 protein: CASSMGQGAHEQYF
CDR3 DNA: TGCGCCAGCAGCATGGGACAGGGGGCCCACGAGCAGTACTTC
D gene: TRBD1
V gene: TRBV5-1
clone size: .
J gene: TRBJ2-7

CDR3 protein: CAWSFQDRVGGYTF
CDR3 DNA: TGTGCCTGGAGTTTCCAGGACAGGGTCGGTGGCTACACCTTC
D gene: TRBD1
V gene: TRBV30
clone size: .
J gene: TRBJ1-2

CDR3 protein: CASSPVVGNNQPQHF
CDR3 DNA: TGTGCCAGCTCACCAGTGGTAGGGAACAATCAGCCCCAGCATTTT
D gene: .
V gene: TRBV18
clone size: .
J gene: TRBJ1-5

CDR3 protein: CAISTGTVNYGYTF
CDR3 DNA: TGTGCCATCAGTACCGGGACAGTTAACTATGGCTACACCTTC
D gene: TRBD1
V gene: TRBV10-3
clone size: .
J gene: TRBJ1-2

CDR3 protein: CASSSRDGAQYF
CDR3 DNA: TGTGCCAGCAGTTCCAGGGATGGGGCCCAGTACTTC
D gene: .
V gene: TRBV6-5
clone size: .
J gene: TRBJ2-5

CDR3 protein: CASSVVGDLNYHEQFF
CDR3 DNA: TGTGCCAGCAGCGTAGTGGGGGACCTGAACTACCATGAGCAGTTCTTC
D gene: .
V gene: TRBV9
clone size: .
J gene: TRBJ2-1

CDR3 protein: CASSDWNGGEQYF
CDR3 DNA: TGCGCCAGCAGTGACTGGAACGGCGGCGAGCAGTACTTC
D gene: .
V gene: TRBV10-2
clone size: .
J gene: TRBJ2-7

CDR3 protein: CASSRQGEETNEKLFF
CDR3 DNA: TGTGCCAGCAGTAGACAGGGAGAAGAAACTAATGAAAAACTGTTTTTT
D gene: TRBD1
V gene: TRBV25-1
clone size: .
J gene: TRBJ1-4

CDR3 protein: CAWKPLDRTRYGYTF
CDR3 DNA: TGTGCCTGGAAACCGCTAGACAGGACCCGATATGGCTACACCTTC
D gene: .
V gene: TRBV30
clone size: .
J gene: TRBJ1-2

CDR3 protein: CASSLVLYEQYF
CDR3 DNA: TGTGCCAGCAGCTTAGTCCTTTACGAGCAGTACTTC
D gene: .
V gene: TRBV7-9
clone size: .
J gene: TRBJ2-7

CDR3 protein: CASSDPGFNQPQHF
CDR3 DNA: TGTGCCAGCAGTGATCCCGGGTTCAATCAGCCCCAGCATTTT
D gene: .
V gene: TRBV2
clone size: .
J gene: TRBJ1-5

CDR3 protein: CASSLARDRAVDTQYF
CDR3 DNA: TGTGCCAGCAGCTTAGCGCGCGACAGGGCGGTTGATACGCAGTATTTT
D gene: TRBD1
V gene: TRBV7-6
clone size: .
J gene: TRBJ2-3

CDR3 protein: CAWSFPQGRETQYF
CDR3 DNA: TGTGCCTGGAGTTTCCCACAGGGGCGAGAGACCCAGTACTTC
D gene: TRBD1
V gene: TRBV30
clone size: .
J gene: TRBJ2-5

CDR3 protein: CASSQPGGGYTF
CDR3 DNA: TGTGCCAGCAGCCAACCAGGGGGTGGCTACACCTTC
D gene: TRBD1
V gene: TRBV16
clone size: .
J gene: TRBJ1-2

CDR3 protein: CASSPDGANTEAFF
CDR3 DNA: TGTGCCAGTAGCCCCGATGGGGCGAACACTGAAGCTTTCTTT
D gene: .
V gene: TRBV19
clone size: once
J gene: TRBJ1-1

CDR3 protein: CSVTGNGNTEAFF
CDR3 DNA: TGCAGCGTTACGGGGAATGGGAACACTGAAGCTTTCTTT
D gene: .
V gene: TRBV29-1
clone size: .
J gene: TRBJ1-1

CDR3 protein: CASSLAGSYNEQFF
CDR3 DNA: TGTGCCAGCAGCTTGGCGGGGTCCTACAATGAGCAGTTCTTC
D gene: .
V gene: TRBV5-4
clone size: once
J gene: TRBJ2-1